These 20 T cell receptor beta chains were sequenced from one sample in a study of shared clonotypes between healthy human individuals. TCRdb keeps only in-frame clones here, not all; method: immunoSEQ multiplex PCR. The sample yields roughly 300,000 clones, roughly 91% seen once. Sample: memory CD8+ T cells sorted from blood. Subset defined: CD45RO+ cells pooled with CCR7-negative TemRA cells. The receptor source for this set is a man between 18 and 29 years old in good health.

CDR3 protein: CASSDSGGVDNSPLHF. CDR3 sequence (DNA): TGTGCCAGCAGTGACTCGGGGGGGGTAGATAATTCACCCCTCCACTTT. The chain links TRBV6-4 to TRBJ1-6, with a weak D call TRBD1 (5 bases). V lost 0 bases to trimming and J lost 5 bases, with 11 bases between them. The germline V gene has CDR1 MRHNA and CDR2 SNTAGT. The CDR3 runs to 16 residues.

About this clone: Other DNA sequences in this sample translate to the same CDR3. V usage is TRBV4-3 and J usage is TRBJ1-5; TRBD1 matches at 9 bases. Trimming removed 3 bases from V and 4 bases from J; junction bases left unmatched: 1. Germline CDR1 and CDR2: LGHNA and YSLEER. The CDR3 sequence is 14 residues long. CDR3 bases: TGCGCCAGCAGCCAGGACAGGGGAAATCAGCCCCAGCATTTT. This gives the protein CASSQDRGNQPQHF.

This clone has only a few counts. The rearrangement joins TRBV7-3 to TRBJ2-2, with 9 nucleotides matching TRBD2. V shed 0 bases, J shed 5 bases, and the junction held 4 bases outside the gene matches. The CDR3 runs to 16 residues. The germline V gene encodes CDR1 SGHTA and CDR2 FQGTGA. The CDR3 DNA follows: TGTGCCAGCAGCTTAACGTTAGCGGGGGCGACCGGGGAGCTGTTTTTT. Translation gives CASSLTLAGATGELFF.

The J gene is TRBJ2-1, the V gene TRBV7-9; TRBD2 aligns across 9 bases. The ends lost 5 bases at V and 10 bases at J; junction bases unmatched: 6. There are 13 residues in the CDR3. The germline V gene has CDR1 SEHNR and CDR2 FQNEAQ (reference sequence). The CDR3 loop is CASSPTSGREQFF. DNA for the CDR3: TGTGCCAGCAGCCCAACTAGCGGGCGGGAGCAGTTCTTC.

The rearrangement links TRBV6-5 to TRBJ1-1; weak D call: TRBD1 (6 bases). CDR3 length: 15 amino acids. V was trimmed by 0 bases and J by 6 bases, leaving 14 bases between them. CDR1 and CDR2 from the germline V gene are MNHEY and SVGAGI. CDR3 amino acids: CASSYSKQGWSEAFF. CDR3 DNA sequence: TGTGCCAGCAGTTACTCGAAACAGGGATGGTCTGAAGCTTTCTTT.

This chain uses TRBV5-1 with TRBJ1-1, with D perhaps matching TRBD1 (5 bases). The CDR3 is 14 amino acids. Trimming shortened V by 6 bases and J by 3 bases, and 15 bases separated the two germline ends. Germline-derived CDR1 and CDR2 are SGHRS and YFSETQ. The CDR3 DNA follows: TGCGCCAGCACCTGGGGCAGGGCGGACACTGAAGCTTTCTTT. Amino acid sequence: CASTWGRADTEAFF.

This clone was observed a few times. This chain joins TRBV6-5 and TRBJ2-5, with D unclear. The CDR3 spans 15 residues. Trimming pared 0 bases from V and 3 bases from J, leaving 11 bases between. CDR1 MNHEY and CDR2 SVGAGI come from the germline V gene. CDR3: CASSYSERPEETQYF. CDR3 nucleotide sequence: TGTGCCAGCAGTTACTCGGAAAGACCCGAAGAGACCCAGTACTTC.

The V call is TRBV7-2, the J call TRBJ2-3; D is uncertain. Trimming removed 5 bases from V and 4 bases from J, with 10 bases in between. There are 13 residues in the CDR3. Germline V CDR1 and CDR2: SGHTA, FQGNSA. The CDR3 sequence is CASSPLVADTQYF. The CDR3 DNA reads as TGTGCCAGCAGCCCTTTGGTGGCAGATACGCAGTATTTT.

This clone was picked up one time. V usage is TRBV7-8 and J usage is TRBJ2-7, with unresolved D. The CDR3 is 15 amino acids. The V gene's germline CDR1 is SGHVS and CDR2 FQNEAQ. Trimming left V 3 bases short and J 0 bases short, with 12 bases between. The CDR3 DNA reads TGTGCCAGCAGCTTGTTTTGGCTGAGCTCCTACGAGCAGTACTTC. It translates to CASSLFWLSSYEQYF.

This clone was seen a few times. V gene TRBV27 combines with J gene TRBJ2-7; TRBD2 agrees at 13 bases. Germline CDR1 and CDR2: MNHEY and SMNVEV (reference sequence). The V segment lost 3 bases and the J segment 5 bases; nucleotides outside the gene matches: 4. The CDR3 totals 15 residues. CDR3 in amino acids: CASSFSGTSGNEQYF. The CDR3 DNA reads as TGTGCCAGCAGTTTTTCCGGGACTAGCGGGAACGAGCAGTACTTC.

Note on this clone: The sample carries other DNA sequences with the same CDR3. The gene calls are TRBV7-9 and TRBJ2-3; TRBD1 matches at 9 bases. The germline V gene encodes CDR1 SEHNR and CDR2 FQNEAQ (reference sequence). This CDR3 spans 15 amino acids. J lost 0 bases, V lost 5 bases, and 3 bases had no gene match. The CDR3: CASSRTGASTDTQYF. The CDR3, as DNA: TGTGCCAGCAGCCGGACAGGGGCCAGCACAGATACGCAGTATTTT.

The genes are TRBV5-4 and TRBJ2-7; 14 positions match TRBD2. Germline V gives CDR1 SGHNT, CDR2 YYREEE (reference sequence). This CDR3 is built from 16 residues. Trimming took 4 bases from V and 0 from J; bases not matched to a gene: 3. As DNA, the CDR3 is TGTGCCAGCAGCGGGGGACTAGCGGGAGTCTCCTACGAGCAGTACTTC. Its protein is CASSGGLAGVSYEQYF.

V usage is TRBV4-3 and J usage is TRBJ2-3, with D possibly matching TRBD1 (6 bases). Germline CDR1 reads LGHNA; CDR2 reads YSLEER. This CDR3 region has 16 residues. V was cut by 4 bases and J by 0 bases, with 14 bases left in between. CDR3 amino acids: CASSLLDSLSTDTQYF. CDR3 coding DNA: TGCGCCAGCAGCCTCTTGGACAGCCTTAGCACAGATACGCAGTATTTT.

CDR3 loop: CASSQSEWGPNYGYTF. The DNA for the CDR3 is TGCGCCAGCAGCCAATCTGAGTGGGGGCCCAACTATGGCTACACCTTC. The chain joins TRBV4-3 to TRBJ1-2; a weak D match, TRBD1 (6 bases). Per germline, CDR1 LGHNA and CDR2 YSLEER. V dropped 2 bases and J dropped 2 bases, with 15 bases sitting between them. The CDR3 has 16 amino acids.

V is TRBV13 and J is TRBJ1-2, with D perhaps TRBD1 (5 bases). There are 14 residues in the CDR3. Trimming took 2 bases from V and 3 from J, leaving 10 bases between them. The germline V gene encodes CDR1 PRHDT and CDR2 FYEKMQ (reference sequence). CDR3 in DNA: TGTGCCAGCAGCTTACAAGGGGCTGACTATGGCTACACCTTC. This codes for CASSLQGADYGYTF.

V is TRBV4-1 and J is TRBJ2-1; D gene unclear. The V gene lost 5 bases and the J gene lost 4 bases, with 12 bases spanning the gap. There are 14 residues in the CDR3. Germline CDR1 and CDR2: MGHRA and YSYEKL. CDR3 nucleotide sequence: TGCGCCAGCAGCGAGTACCAGGATTACAATGAGCAGTTCTTC. Its protein is CASSEYQDYNEQFF.

The chain uses TRBV5-1 and TRBJ1-6, with TRBD1 matching 7 bases. V shed 1 base and J 7 bases; nucleotides not matched to a gene: 5. This CDR3 comprises 15 residues. Germline CDR1 SGHRS, CDR2 YFSETQ. Written as DNA, the CDR3 is TGCGCCAGCAGCTTGACGACAGGGATGAATTCACCCCTCCACTTT. This translates into CASSLTTGMNSPLHF.

V is TRBV7-9 and J is TRBJ1-2, with D possibly being TRBD1 (5 bases). From germline, CDR1 is SEHNR and CDR2 FQNEAQ (reference sequence). With 5 bases removed from V and 3 bases from J, the gap between germline ends came to 16 bases. This CDR3 comprises 15 residues. The CDR3 DNA reads TGTGCCAGCAGCCCGAATGGGGGGTTGGACTATGGCTACACCTTC. Translation: CASSPNGGLDYGYTF.

The V gene is TRBV2, the J gene TRBJ2-7; 8 positions match TRBD1. The CDR3 consists of 13 residues. CDR1 is SNHLY, CDR2 FYNNEI, per germline. With 7 bases clipped from V and 5 bases from J, the junction kept 7 bases outside the gene matches. As DNA, the CDR3 is TGTGCCAGCAATCAGGGGGCGCGTGACGAGCAGTACTTC. Translated: CASNQGARDEQYF.

In this sample, this clone turned up once. The genes are TRBV4-1 and TRBJ2-1, with D unresolved. CDR1 is MGHRA and CDR2 is YSYEKL in the germline V gene. V was cut by 4 bases and J by 1 base, with 11 bases left in between. This CDR3 comprises 15 residues. The CDR3 DNA reads as TGCGCCAGCAGCCTCGGACGGGTTTCCTACAATGAGCAGTTCTTC. It codes for CASSLGRVSYNEQFF.